This T cell receptor (beta chain) was obtained from a study of T-cell reconstitution after alpha-beta-depleted transplantation in children. Study observations and caveats: Several hundred rapidly expanded clones from non-depleted graft cells reportedly supplied alpha-beta T cells about two months post-transplant. Newly generated T cells supplied most T-cell counts and diversity one year post-transplant. There were some patients whose high TCRbeta diversity at day 60 came from surviving recipient T cells and thymic progenitors.

Molecular barcoding with unique molecular identifiers was used for the TCRbeta library. TCRdb recomputed calls from the PCR reads with MiXCR, one row per CDR3 protein. The data show about 90,000 distinct CDR3 sequences, roughly a sixth seen once. CDR1 is DFQATT, CDR2 SNEGSKA, per germline (reference sequence). The CDR3 is made up of 14 amino acids. Trimming cost V 3 bases and J 0 bases, with 9 bases left between them. About this clonotype itself: The target antigen is unknown.

The sequences come from PBMCs, mostly from graft donor cells, collected 180 days after TCRalphabeta/CD19-depleted stem cell transplant. The V call is TRBV20-1, the J call TRBJ1-3; no clear D. The source is a male patient between 2 and 10 years old who had a stem cell transplant for acute lymphoblastic leukemia, so the T cells may come from the graft donor. CDR3 region: CSARERSSGNTIYF. As DNA, the CDR3 is TGCAGTGCTAGGGAAAGGAGCTCTGGAAACACCATATATTTT.